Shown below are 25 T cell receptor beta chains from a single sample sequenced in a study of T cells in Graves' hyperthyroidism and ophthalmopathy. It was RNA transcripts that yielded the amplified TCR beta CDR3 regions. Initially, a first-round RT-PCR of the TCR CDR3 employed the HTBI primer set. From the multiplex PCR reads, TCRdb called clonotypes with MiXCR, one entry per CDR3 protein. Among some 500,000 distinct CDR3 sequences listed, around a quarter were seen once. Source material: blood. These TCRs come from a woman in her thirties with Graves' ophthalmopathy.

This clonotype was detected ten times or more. Here the CDR3 DNA reads TGCGCCAGCAGCCAAGAAAGGATGAACACTGAAGCTTTCTTT. Its translation is CASSQERMNTEAFF. This chain joins TRBV4-1 and TRBJ1-1; D remains ambiguous. CDR1 and CDR2 (germline): MGHRA, YSYEKL. The CDR3 sequence is 14 residues long. V shed 0 bases and J shed 0 bases, with 5 bases lying between them.

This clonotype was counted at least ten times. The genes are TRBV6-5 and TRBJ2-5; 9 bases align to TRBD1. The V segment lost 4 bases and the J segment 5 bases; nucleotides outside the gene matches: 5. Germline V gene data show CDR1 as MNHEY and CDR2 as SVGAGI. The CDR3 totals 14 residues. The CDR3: CASSSTTGGETQYF. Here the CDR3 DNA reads TGTGCCAGCAGTTCAACGACAGGGGGGGAGACCCAGTACTTC.

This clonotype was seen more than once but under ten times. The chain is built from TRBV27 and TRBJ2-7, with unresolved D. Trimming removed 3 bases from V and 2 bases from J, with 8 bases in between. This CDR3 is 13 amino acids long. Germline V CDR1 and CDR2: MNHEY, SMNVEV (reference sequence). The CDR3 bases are TGTGCCAGCAGTTTTGGCATAGCCTACGAGCAGTACTTC. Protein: CASSFGIAYEQYF.

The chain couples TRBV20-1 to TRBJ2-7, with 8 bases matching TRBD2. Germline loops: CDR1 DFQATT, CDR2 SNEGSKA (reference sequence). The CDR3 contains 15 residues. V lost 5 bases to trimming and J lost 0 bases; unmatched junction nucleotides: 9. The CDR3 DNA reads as TGCAGTGCTGACCGGAGCGGGAGCGGCTCCTACGAGCAGTACTTC. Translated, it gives CSADRSGSGSYEQYF.

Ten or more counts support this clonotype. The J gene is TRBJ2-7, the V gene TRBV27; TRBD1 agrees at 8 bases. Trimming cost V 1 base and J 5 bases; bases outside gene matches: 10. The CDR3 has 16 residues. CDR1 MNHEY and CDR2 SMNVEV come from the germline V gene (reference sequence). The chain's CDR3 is CASSLFAASGGHEQYF. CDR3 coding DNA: TGTGCCAGCAGTTTATTCGCGGCGTCAGGGGGCCACGAGCAGTACTTC.

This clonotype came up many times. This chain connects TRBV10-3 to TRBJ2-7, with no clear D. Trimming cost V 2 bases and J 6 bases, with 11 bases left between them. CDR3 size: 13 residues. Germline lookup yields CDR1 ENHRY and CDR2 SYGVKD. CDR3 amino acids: CAISEPVNGEQYF. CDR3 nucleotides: TGTGCCATCAGTGAGCCAGTCAACGGCGAGCAGTACTTC.

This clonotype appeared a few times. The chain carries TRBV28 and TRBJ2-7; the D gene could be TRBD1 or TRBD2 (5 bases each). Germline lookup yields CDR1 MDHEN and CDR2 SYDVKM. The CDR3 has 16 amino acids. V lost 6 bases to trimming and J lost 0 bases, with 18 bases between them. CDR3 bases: TGTGCCAGCAGCCCCGGGACGCTGAAGAGCTCCTACGAGCAGTACTTC. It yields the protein CASSPGTLKSSYEQYF.

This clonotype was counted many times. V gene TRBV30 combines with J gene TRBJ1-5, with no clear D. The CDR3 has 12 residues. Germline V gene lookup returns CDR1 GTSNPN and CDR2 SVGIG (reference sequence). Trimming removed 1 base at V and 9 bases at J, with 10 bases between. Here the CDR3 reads CAWSGVEGPQHF. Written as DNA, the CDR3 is TGTGCCTGGAGTGGGGTTGAGGGGCCCCAGCATTTT.

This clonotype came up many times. The CDR3 sequence: CASRETGGSYEQYF. DNA for the CDR3: TGTGCCAGCAGGGAGACAGGGGGCTCCTACGAGCAGTACTTC. V is TRBV6-2 or TRBV6-3 and J is TRBJ2-7; 9 bases map to TRBD1. The CDR3 runs to 14 residues. V shed 6 bases and J 0 bases; nucleotides not matched to a gene: 3. Germline V lookup: CDR1 MNHEY, CDR2 SVGEGT.

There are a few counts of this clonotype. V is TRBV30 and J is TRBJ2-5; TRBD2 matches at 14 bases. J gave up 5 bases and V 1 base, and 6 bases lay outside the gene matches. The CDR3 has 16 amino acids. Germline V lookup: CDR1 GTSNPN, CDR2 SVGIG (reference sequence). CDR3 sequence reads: CAWSARLAGGPETQYF. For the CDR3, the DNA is TGTGCCTGGAGTGCCAGACTAGCGGGGGGGCCGGAGACCCAGTACTTC.

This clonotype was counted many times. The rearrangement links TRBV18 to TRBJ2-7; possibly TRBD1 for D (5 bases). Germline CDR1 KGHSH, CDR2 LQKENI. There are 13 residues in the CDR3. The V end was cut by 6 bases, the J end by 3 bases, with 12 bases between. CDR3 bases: TGTGCCAGCTCCCCTCGAGACAGCTACGAGCAGTACTTC. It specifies CASSPRDSYEQYF.

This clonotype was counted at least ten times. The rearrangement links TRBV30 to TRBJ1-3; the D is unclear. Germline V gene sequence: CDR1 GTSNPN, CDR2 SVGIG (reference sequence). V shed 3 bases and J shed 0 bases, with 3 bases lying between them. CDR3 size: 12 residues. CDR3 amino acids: CAWSTSGNTIYF. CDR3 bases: TGTGCCTGGAGCACCTCTGGAAACACCATATATTTT.

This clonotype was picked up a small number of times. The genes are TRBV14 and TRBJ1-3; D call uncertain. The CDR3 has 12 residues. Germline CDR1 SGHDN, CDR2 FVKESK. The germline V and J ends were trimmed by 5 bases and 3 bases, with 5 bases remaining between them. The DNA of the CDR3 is TGTGCCAGCAGCTGGTTTGGAAACACCATATATTTT. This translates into CASSWFGNTIYF.

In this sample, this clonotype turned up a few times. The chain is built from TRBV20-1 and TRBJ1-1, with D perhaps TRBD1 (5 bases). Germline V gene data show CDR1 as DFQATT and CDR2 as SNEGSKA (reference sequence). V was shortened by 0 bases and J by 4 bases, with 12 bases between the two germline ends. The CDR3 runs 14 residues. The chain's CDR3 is CSARDSGTITEAFF. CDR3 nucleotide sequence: TGCAGTGCTAGAGATTCAGGGACGATCACTGAAGCTTTCTTT.

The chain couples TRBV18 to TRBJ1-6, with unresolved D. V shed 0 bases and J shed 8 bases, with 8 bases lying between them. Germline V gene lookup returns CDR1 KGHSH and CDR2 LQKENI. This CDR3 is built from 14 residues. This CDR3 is CASSPPLLYSPLHF. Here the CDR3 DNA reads TGTGCCAGCTCACCACCCCTACTCTATTCACCCCTCCACTTT.

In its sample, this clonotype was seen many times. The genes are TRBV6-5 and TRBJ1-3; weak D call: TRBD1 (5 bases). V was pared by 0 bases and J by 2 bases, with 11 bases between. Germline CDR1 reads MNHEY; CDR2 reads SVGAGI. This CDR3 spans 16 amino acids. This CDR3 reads CASSYSSGGAGNTIYF. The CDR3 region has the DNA TGTGCCAGCAGTTACTCGTCAGGAGGGGCTGGAAACACCATATATTTT.

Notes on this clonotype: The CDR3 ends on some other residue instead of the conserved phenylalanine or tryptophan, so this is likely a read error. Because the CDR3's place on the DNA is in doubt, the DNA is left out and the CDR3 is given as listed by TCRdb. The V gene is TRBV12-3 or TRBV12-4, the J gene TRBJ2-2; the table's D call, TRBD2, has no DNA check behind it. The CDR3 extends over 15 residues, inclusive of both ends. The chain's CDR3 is CASSPSRLYTGELLL.

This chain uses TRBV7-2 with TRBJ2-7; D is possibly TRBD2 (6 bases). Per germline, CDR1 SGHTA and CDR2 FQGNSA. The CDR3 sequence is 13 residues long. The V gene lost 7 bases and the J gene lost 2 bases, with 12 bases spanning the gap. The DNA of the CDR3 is TGTGCCAGCACCCAAGCGGGCCCCTACGAGCAGTACTTC. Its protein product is CASTQAGPYEQYF. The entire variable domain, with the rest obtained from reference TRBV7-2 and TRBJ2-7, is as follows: GAGVSQSPSNKVTEKGKDVELRCDPISGHTALYWYRQSLGQGLEFLIYFQGNSAPDKSGLPSDRFSAERTGGSVSTLTIQRTQQEDSAVYLCASTQAGPYEQYFGPGTRLTVT.

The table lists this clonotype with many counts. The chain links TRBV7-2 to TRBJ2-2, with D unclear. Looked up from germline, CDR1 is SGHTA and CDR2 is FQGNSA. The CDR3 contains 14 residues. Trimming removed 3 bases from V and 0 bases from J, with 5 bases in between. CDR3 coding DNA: TGTGCCAGCAGCTTTGAGGCGAACACCGGGGAGCTGTTTTTT. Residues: CASSFEANTGELFF.

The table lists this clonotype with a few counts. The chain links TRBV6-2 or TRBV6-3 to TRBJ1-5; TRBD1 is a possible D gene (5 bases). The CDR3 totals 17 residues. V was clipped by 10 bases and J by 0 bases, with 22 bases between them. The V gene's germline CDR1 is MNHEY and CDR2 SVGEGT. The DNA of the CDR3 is TGTGCCACCGTAGGTGGGGGTCATAGTGGTAGCAATCAGCCCCAGCATTTT. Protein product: CATVGGGHSGSNQPQHF.

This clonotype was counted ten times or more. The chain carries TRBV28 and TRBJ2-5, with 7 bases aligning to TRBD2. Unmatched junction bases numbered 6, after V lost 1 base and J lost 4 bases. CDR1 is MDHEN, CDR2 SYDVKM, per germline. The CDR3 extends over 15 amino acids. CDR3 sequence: CASSLSPSGSETQYF. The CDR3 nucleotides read TGTGCCAGCAGTTTATCGCCTAGCGGCTCAGAGACCCAGTACTTC.

The CDR3 sequence: CASSFPEQTQYF. CDR3 bases: TGTGCCAGCAGCTTTCCCGAACAGACGCAGTACTTC. V gene TRBV5-5 combines with J gene TRBJ2-7; D remains ambiguous. V lost 2 bases and J 9 bases, leaving 12 bases between the germline ends. The CDR3 extends over 12 amino acids. Germline CDR1 reads SGHKS; CDR2 reads YYEKEE (reference sequence).

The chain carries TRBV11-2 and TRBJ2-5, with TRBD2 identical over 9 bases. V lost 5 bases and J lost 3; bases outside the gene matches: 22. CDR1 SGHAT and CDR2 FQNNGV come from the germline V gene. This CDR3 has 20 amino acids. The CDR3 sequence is CASSHGGLAGSDFPKETQYF. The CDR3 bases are TGTGCCAGCAGCCACGGGGGGCTAGCGGGATCAGATTTCCCAAAAGAGACCCAGTACTTC.

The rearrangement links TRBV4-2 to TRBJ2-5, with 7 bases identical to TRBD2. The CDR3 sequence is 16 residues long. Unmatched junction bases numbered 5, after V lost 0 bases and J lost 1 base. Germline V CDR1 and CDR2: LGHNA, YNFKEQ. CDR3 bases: TGTGCCAGCAGCCAAGAACGGACTAGGGGCCAAGAGACCCAGTACTTC. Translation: CASSQERTRGQETQYF.

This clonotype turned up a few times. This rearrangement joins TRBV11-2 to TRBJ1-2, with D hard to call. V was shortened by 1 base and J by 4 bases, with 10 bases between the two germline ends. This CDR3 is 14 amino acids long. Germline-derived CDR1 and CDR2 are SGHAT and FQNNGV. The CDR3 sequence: CASSLVGNSYGYTF. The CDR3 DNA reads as TGTGCCAGCAGCTTAGTGGGGAACTCCTATGGCTACACCTTC.